This TCR beta chain comes out of a study of T cell repertoires in cytomegalovirus infection (dated 2019 in TCRdb). About the full investigation: Peptide stimulations targeted recently identified HLA-C-restricted CMV epitopes, whose presentation resists viral immunomodulation, together with well-studied HLA-B-restricted epitopes. Donor HLA type was relevant to the analysis, because carriage of CMV infection together with the matching HLA type was indicated by public TCR beta signatures. The full study reports these points: The ex vivo response was dominated by HLA-C-restricted CMV-specific TCR beta clonotypes, which also provided the single most frequent clonotype in two of eight donors. In both this cohort and an independent roughly 400-donor cohort, the cumulative frequency of public TCR beta family members distinguished carriers of CMV infection plus the relevant HLA type.

The treatment or condition label, as the study defines it: in vitro stimulation with specific CMV peptide epitopes to enrich CMV-specific T cells. Reading the germline V gene (reference sequence) gives CDR1 MNHNY and CDR2 SVGAGI. The cysteine opens and the phenylalanine closes a CDR3 of 16 amino acids. Only the CDR3 part of the read is kept: 48 bases, read in frame from the first base. V trim: 6 bases; J trim: 1 base; unmatched bases: 11. This clonotype occurred a few times. Its antigen remains unidentified. There are no base qualities to consult, and no much larger clone falls within one base. Sequencing took place on an Illumina HiSeq 1500. The public reads were reanalyzed by TCRdb: fastp trimming at Q25, MiXCR alignment, in-frame beta chains only. One record per CDR3 amino acid sequence lists the most common genes and DNA. The sample table lists about half a million distinct CDR3 sequences, roughly 46% of them with a count of one. In total, the top ten clones hold about 41% of the sample.

This chain is built from TRBV6-6 and TRBJ2-7; 8 nucleotides in the junction match TRBD2. This receptor was identified in a human donor in good health (CMV status not recorded). Some clones in this sample may be carry-over from other donors' samples. This sample comprised cultured PBMCs, obtained from culture after CMV antigen stimulation. The nucleotide sequence is TGTGCCAGCAGCCGAGAACTAGCGGAGAATTCCTACGAGCAGTACTTC. The encoded protein is CASSRELAENSYEQYF.